These T cell receptor beta chains were read from a single sample in a study of cytomegalovirus exposure and HLA in healthy donors. Measured with immunoSEQ multiplex PCR; TCRdb has only the in-frame clones, and not every one. Altogether 150,000 to 200,000 clones are present, 72% being singletons, with the ten largest covering under 2.5%. Sequences were obtained from PBMCs. These receptors all stem from a human donor in good health. Both conserved end residues are part of each CDR3. A D gene is named only where the DNA matches it firmly.

TRBV5-4,TRBJ1-1,NA,CASSPDVWAGNTEAFF
TRBV11-3,TRBJ2-2,TRBD1,CASSSGTGIGELFF
TRBV2,TRBJ1-4,NA,CAWEATNEKLFF
TRBV7-8,TRBJ2-7,NA,CVARRVAESSYEQYF
TRBV27,TRBJ1-1,TRBD1,CASSLSGTGGFDATEAFF
TRBV7-9,TRBJ2-3,NA,CASSSTADTQYF
TRBV9,TRBJ2-2,TRBD1,CASSPRTGYTGELFF
TRBV2,TRBJ2-7,NA,CASRSATGNYEQYF
TRBV19,TRBJ2-3,TRBD2,CASNIAGGPGNTQYF
TRBV9,TRBJ2-6,NA,CASSASSGANVLTF
TRBV7-2,TRBJ1-2,NA,CASSLGRRGGYTF
TRBV7-9,TRBJ2-7,NA,CASSPRVHEQYF
TRBV15,TRBJ2-3,NA,CATSRGGQSDTQYF
TRBV5-1,TRBJ2-5,TRBD2,CASNQLAGLGSETQYF
TRBV6-1,TRBJ1-4,NA,CASSENQGRGEKLFF
TRBV7-6,TRBJ1-1,NA,CASSTSENTEAFF
TRBV7-3,NA,TRBD1,CASSKQGAGEQYF
TRBV11-2,TRBJ2-7,NA,CASSLAGQGHEQYF
TRBV7-7,TRBJ1-2,TRBD1,CASSPEGQPNTF
TRBV7-9,TRBJ2-7,TRBD1,CASSLGLSPGQGAGEQYF
TRBV10-3,TRBJ2-3,NA,CAISEKEEGFATQYF
TRBV7-2,TRBJ2-3,TRBD2,CASSPQGGTDTQYF
TRBV6-5,TRBJ1-2,NA,CASYSGANYGYTF
TRBV6-5,TRBJ2-1,NA,CASSRLGNEQFF
TRBV30,TRBJ2-1,NA,CASRGVIYYNEQFF
TRBV2,TRBJ2-3,TRBD1,CASRDREIVTDTQYF
TRBV19,TRBJ1-1,NA,CASEMGGRGTEAFF
TRBV6-4,TRBJ2-1,TRBD2,CASSDDTSGVNEQFF
TRBV30,TRBJ2-7,NA,CAWSDDAGSYEQYF
TRBV27,TRBJ1-5,NA,CASSPTGPTQPQHF
TRBV19,TRBJ2-3,TRBD2,CASSIGGSPTDTQYF
TRBV7-9,TRBJ2-6,NA,CASSRLGVGANVLTF
TRBV2,TRBJ2-3,NA,CASSEAPRTAQYF
TRBV9,TRBJ1-2,NA,CASSPRQDGYTF